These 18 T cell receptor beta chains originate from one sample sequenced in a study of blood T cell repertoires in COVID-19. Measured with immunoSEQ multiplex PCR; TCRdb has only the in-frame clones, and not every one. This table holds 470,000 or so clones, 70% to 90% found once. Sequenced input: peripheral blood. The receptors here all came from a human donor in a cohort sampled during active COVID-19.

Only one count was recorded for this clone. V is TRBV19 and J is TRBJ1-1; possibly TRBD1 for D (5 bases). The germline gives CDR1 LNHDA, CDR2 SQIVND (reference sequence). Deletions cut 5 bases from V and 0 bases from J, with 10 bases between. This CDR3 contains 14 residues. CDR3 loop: CASSPGQLNTEAFF. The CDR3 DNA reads TGTGCCAGTAGTCCCGGACAACTGAACACTGAAGCTTTCTTT.

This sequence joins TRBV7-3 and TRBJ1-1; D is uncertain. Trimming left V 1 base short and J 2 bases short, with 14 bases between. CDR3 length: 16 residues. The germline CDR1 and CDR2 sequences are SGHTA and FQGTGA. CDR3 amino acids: CASSLRAGSPNTEAFF. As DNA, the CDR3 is TGTGCCAGCAGCTTAAGGGCGGGCAGCCCAAACACTGAAGCTTTCTTT.

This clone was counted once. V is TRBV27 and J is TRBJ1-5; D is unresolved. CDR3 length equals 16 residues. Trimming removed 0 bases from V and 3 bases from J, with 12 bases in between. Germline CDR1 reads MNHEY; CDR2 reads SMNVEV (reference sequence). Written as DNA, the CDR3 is TGTGCCAGCAGTTTATCGTACGGAGAGATCAATCAGCCCCAGCATTTT. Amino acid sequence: CASSLSYGEINQPQHF.

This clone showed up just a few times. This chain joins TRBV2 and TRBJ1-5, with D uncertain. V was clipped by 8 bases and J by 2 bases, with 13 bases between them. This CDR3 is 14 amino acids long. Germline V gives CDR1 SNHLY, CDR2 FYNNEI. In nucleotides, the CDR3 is TGTGCCAGCGCTCCCTCGGGTGGCAATCAGCCCCAGCATTTT. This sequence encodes CASAPSGGNQPQHF.

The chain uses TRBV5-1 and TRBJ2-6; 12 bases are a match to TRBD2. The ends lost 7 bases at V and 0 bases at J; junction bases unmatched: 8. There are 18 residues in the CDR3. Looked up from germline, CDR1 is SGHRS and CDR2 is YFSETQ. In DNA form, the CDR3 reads TGCGCCAGCTCGGCCGCTAGCGGGAGGGCCTCTGGGGCCAACGTCCTGACTTTC. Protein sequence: CASSAASGRASGANVLTF.

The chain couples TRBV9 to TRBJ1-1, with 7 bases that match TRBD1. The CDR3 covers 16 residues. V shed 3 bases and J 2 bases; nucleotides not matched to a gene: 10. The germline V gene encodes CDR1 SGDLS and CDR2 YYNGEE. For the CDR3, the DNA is TGTGCCAGCAGCGCGTCCCGATACAGGGGTAACACTGAAGCTTTCTTT. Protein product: CASSASRYRGNTEAFF.

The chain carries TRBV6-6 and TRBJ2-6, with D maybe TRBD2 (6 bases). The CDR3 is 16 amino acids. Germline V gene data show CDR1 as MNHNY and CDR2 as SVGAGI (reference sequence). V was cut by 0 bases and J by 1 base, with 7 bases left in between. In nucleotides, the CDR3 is TGTGCCAGCAGTTACTCGGGGGGTTCTGGGGCCAACGTCCTGACTTTC. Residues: CASSYSGGSGANVLTF.

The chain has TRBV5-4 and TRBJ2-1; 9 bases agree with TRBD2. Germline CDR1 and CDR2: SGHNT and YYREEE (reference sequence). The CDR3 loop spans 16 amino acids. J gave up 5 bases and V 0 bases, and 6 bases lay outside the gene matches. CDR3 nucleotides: TGTGCCAGCAGCTTGGGGGGCCTAGCGGGGAACAATGAGCAGTTCTTC. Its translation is CASSLGGLAGNNEQFF.

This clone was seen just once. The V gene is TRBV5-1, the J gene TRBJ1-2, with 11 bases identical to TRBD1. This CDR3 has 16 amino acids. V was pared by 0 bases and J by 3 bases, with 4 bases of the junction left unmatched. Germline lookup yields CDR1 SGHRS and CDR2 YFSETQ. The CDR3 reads CASSLGGQGVHYGYTF. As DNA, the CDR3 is TGCGCCAGCAGCTTGGGGGGACAGGGGGTTCACTATGGCTACACCTTC.

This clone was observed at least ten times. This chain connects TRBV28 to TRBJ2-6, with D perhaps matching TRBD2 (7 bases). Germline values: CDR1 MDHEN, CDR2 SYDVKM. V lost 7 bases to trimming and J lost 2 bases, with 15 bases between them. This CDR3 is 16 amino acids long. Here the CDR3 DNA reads TGTGCCAGCATCCAAGGGGGGGAACCTGGGGCCAACGTCCTGACTTTC. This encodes CASIQGGEPGANVLTF.

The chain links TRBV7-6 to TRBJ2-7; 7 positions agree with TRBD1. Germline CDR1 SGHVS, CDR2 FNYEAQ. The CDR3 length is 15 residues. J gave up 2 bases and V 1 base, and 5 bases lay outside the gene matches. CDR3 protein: CASSLGGQLTYEQYF. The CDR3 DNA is TGTGCCAGCAGCTTAGGGGGACAGTTAACCTACGAGCAGTACTTC.

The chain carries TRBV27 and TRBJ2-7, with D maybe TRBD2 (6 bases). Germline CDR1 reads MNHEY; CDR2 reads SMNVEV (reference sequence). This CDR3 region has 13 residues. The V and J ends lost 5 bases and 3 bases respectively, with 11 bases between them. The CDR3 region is CASSVRRDYEQYF. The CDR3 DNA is TGTGCCAGCAGTGTGCGGAGGGACTACGAGCAGTACTTC.

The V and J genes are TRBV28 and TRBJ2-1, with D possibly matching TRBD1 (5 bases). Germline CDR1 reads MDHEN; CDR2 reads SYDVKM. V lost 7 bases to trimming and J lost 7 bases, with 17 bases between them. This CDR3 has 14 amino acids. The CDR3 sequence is CASKRQGKANEQFF. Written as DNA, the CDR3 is TGTGCCAGCAAAAGGCAGGGTAAAGCAAATGAGCAGTTCTTC.

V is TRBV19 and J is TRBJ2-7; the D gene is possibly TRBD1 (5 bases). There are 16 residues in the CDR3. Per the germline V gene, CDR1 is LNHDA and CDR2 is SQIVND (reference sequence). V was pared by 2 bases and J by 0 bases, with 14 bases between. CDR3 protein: CASSIKGSSPSYEQYF. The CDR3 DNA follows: TGTGCCAGTAGTATAAAGGGGTCATCCCCCTCCTACGAGCAGTACTTC.

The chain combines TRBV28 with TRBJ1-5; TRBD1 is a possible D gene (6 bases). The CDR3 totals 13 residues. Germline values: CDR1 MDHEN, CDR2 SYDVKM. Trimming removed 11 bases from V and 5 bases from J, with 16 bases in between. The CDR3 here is CAGSPRGYQPQHF. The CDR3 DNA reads TGTGCCGGATCACCCAGGGGATATCAGCCCCAGCATTTT.

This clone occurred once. CDR3 sequence reads: CASSLFTGNTEAFF. CDR3 in DNA: TGTGCCAGCAGTTTATTCACCGGGAATACTGAAGCTTTCTTT. The genes are TRBV27 and TRBJ1-1; no clear D. The germline V and J ends were trimmed by 1 base and 5 bases, with 11 bases remaining between them. The CDR3 loop spans 14 amino acids. CDR1 is MNHEY, CDR2 SMNVEV, per germline (reference sequence).

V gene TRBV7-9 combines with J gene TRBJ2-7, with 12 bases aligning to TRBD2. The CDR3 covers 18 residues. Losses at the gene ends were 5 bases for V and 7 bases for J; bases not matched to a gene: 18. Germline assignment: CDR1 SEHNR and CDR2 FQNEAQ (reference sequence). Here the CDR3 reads CASSPHRMTSGSMGEQYF. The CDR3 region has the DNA TGTGCCAGCAGCCCCCATCGGATGACTAGCGGGAGTATGGGTGAGCAGTACTTC.

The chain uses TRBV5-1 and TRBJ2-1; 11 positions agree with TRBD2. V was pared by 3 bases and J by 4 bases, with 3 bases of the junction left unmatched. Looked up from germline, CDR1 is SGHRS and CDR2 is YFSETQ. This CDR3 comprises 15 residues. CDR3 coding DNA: TGCGCCAGCAGCTGGGGGACTAGCGGATACAATGAGCAGTTCTTC. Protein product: CASSWGTSGYNEQFF.